This T cell receptor beta chain came from a study of graft-versus-host responses after intestinal transplantation. This table comes from immunoSEQ multiplex PCR, and its TCRdb copy is limited to in-frame clones, with some not included. The top ten clones hold roughly 5% of a sample with around 18,000 clones, about 80% of them seen once. This CDR3 region has 14 residues. The V and J ends lost 6 bases and 0 bases respectively, with 10 bases between them. CDR1 LNHDA and CDR2 SQIVND come from the germline V gene (reference sequence). Intraepithelial lymphocytes and lamina propria lymphocytes were released through processing of graft tissue.

The chain is built from TRBV19 and TRBJ2-3; D is ambiguous. The TCR was taken from a human patient who received an intestinal transplant, so some T cells may come from the graft donor. The input for sequencing was ileum tissue, taken 17 days after transplant. The CDR3 sequence: CASRTSVSTDTQYF. The CDR3 DNA sequence: TGTGCCAGTAGAACATCCGTGAGCACAGATACGCAGTATTTT.